These T cell receptor beta chains were read from a single sample in a study of T cells after yellow fever vaccination. TCRdb itself ran the 5' RACE reads through MiXCR, one entry per CDR3 protein. The data contain about 350,000 distinct CDR3 sequences, roughly 8% of them singletons. The specimen was PBMCs, collected more than 40 days after the first yellow fever vaccination. The source is a man younger than 30 who received the YFV17D yellow fever vaccine. The CDR3 runs from the conserved cysteine through the conserved F or W. Each record gives: clone size, J gene, D gene, V gene, CDR3 DNA, CDR3 protein. The D gene is left open where the match is weak. The size of a clone is reported for some rows only, either as once, few or many, or as a class for expanded clones.

. TRBJ2-5 . TRBV5-1 TGCGCCAGCAGCCGAGGGACAAACCAAGAGACCCAGTACTTC CASSRGTNQETQYF
few TRBJ2-2 . TRBV20-1 TGCAGTGCTACCCGGACCGGGAACACCGGGGAGCTGTTTTTT CSATRTGNTGELFF
few TRBJ2-1 TRBD2 TRBV7-7 TGTGCCAGCAGCGTGACTAGCGGGGAGTACAATGAGCAGTTCTTC CASSVTSGEYNEQFF
many TRBJ2-1 . TRBV24-1 TGTGCCACCAGTGCGGGTTTACGGCAGTTCTTC CATSAGLRQFF
many TRBJ2-1 . TRBV10-3 TGTGCCATCGGTTCTCCGGACGAGGCGATCTTC CAIGSPDEAIF
. TRBJ2-5 . TRBV5-1 TGCGCCAGCCAGGTTCAGGGGGGTCATCAAGAGACCCAGTACTTC CASQVQGGHQETQYF
few TRBJ2-5 . TRBV7-6 TGTGCCAGCAGTCATGAAGAGACCCAGTACTTC CASSHEETQYF
many TRBJ2-3 . TRBV6-2/TRBV6-3 TGTGCCAGCACCTACTGGGGCACAGATACGCAGTATTTT CASTYWGTDTQYF
. TRBJ1-5 TRBD1 TRBV5-1 TGCGCCAGCAGCTTGGGGGACAGGGGTAATCAGCCCCAGCATTTT CASSLGDRGNQPQHF
few TRBJ2-3 TRBD2 TRBV7-2 TGTGCCAGCAGCATTAGCGGGGGGGGGATAGATACGCAGTATTTT CASSISGGGIDTQYF
many TRBJ2-7 TRBD2 TRBV7-3 TGTGCCAGCAGCTTAATGTATTACGGCGGGGGCTCCTACGAGCAGTACTTC CASSLMYYGGGSYEQYF
few TRBJ2-3 TRBD2 TRBV5-1 TGCGCCAGCAGCTTGGTTCTAGCGGGGGCTACAAGCACAGATACGCAGTATTTT CASSLVLAGATSTDTQYF
. TRBJ2-1 TRBD2 TRBV7-9 TGTGCCAGCAGCTCTAGCGGGGGGGCCCGGAATGAGCAGTTCTTC CASSSSGGARNEQFF
few TRBJ1-6 TRBD1 TRBV10-3 TGTGCCAACCAACAGGGGAGGAATTCACCCCTCCACTTT CANQQGRNSPLHF
few TRBJ1-6 TRBD1 TRBV7-2 TGTGCCAGCAGCTTAGAGCCCCAGGGGGGTTCACCCCTCCACTTT CASSLEPQGGSPLHF
many TRBJ2-1 TRBD2 TRBV6-1 TGTGCCAGCAGTAAACGACGGACTAGCGGGGGGGAAGGAGAGCAGTTCTTC CASSKRRTSGGEGEQFF
few TRBJ2-6 TRBD1 TRBV10-3 TGTGCCATCAGATCCGGGACAGGGGGCTCGAATGGGGCCAACGTCCTGACTTTC CAIRSGTGGSNGANVLTF
few TRBJ2-4 TRBD2 TRBV6-2/TRBV6-3 TGTGCCAGTCAAGAAGCGGGGGTGTCGAACATTCAGTACTTC CASQEAGVSNIQYF
. TRBJ2-1 TRBD1 TRBV7-9 TGTGCCAGCAGCCCGAAAAGTGACAGGGGGAGGTACAATGAGCAGTTCTTC CASSPKSDRGRYNEQFF
few TRBJ2-1 TRBD1 TRBV10-2 TGCGCCAGCAATGGACAGGGGTGGTATGAGCAGTTCTTC CASNGQGWYEQFF
. TRBJ1-2 TRBD1 TRBV6-2/TRBV6-3 TGTGCCAGCAGTCCAGATGACAGGGGAGTTGATGGCTACACCTTC CASSPDDRGVDGYTF
few TRBJ1-2 . TRBV20-1 TGCAGTGCTAGACCCGCAGGGGCCTGGAACTATGGCTACACCTTC CSARPAGAWNYGYTF
few TRBJ1-2 . TRBV4-1 TGCGCCAGCAGCCATCCCGCCCGGGACAAATCTAACTATGGCTACACCTTC CASSHPARDKSNYGYTF
. TRBJ1-2 . TRBV7-2 TGTGCCAGCAGCTTAGTGGCAGGGGATGGCTACACCTTC CASSLVAGDGYTF
few TRBJ2-2 TRBD2 TRBV7-9 TGTGCCAGCAGCGTCGGGACTAGCACCGGGGAGCTGTTTTTT CASSVGTSTGELFF
few TRBJ2-5 . TRBV7-9 TGTGCCAGCAGCTTAGTGGAGTTTGAGACCCAGTACTTC CASSLVEFETQYF
. TRBJ1-5 . TRBV11-2 TGTGCCAGCAGCTTAGATGGATGGGGAGATGGCAATCAGCCCCAGCATTTT CASSLDGWGDGNQPQHF
few TRBJ2-1 TRBD1 TRBV29-1 TGCAGCGTTGACCCCGGGACAGGGCCCGATGAGCAGTTCTTC CSVDPGTGPDEQFF
. TRBJ2-5 . TRBV7-2 TGTGCCAGCAGCTTAGCTACCATCCAAGAGACCCAGTACTTC CASSLATIQETQYF
few TRBJ1-4 . TRBV7-9 TGTGCCAGCAGCCCCCCGCGGGTGTGGCCTGAAAAACTGTTTTTT CASSPPRVWPEKLFF
. TRBJ1-1 . TRBV20-1 TGCAGTGCTAGAGATTGGAGGAGTGAAGCTTTCTTT CSARDWRSEAFF
. TRBJ2-7 . TRBV4-2 TGTGCCAGCAGCCGAAGGGGCCATACTGGTAGCTCCTACGAGCAGTACTTC CASSRRGHTGSSYEQYF
few TRBJ1-5 . TRBV6-5 TGTGCCAGCAGTTCGGTAGTGCAAAGTAGCAATCAGCCCCAGCATTTT CASSSVVQSSNQPQHF